The rows below give T cell receptor beta chains drawn from one sample of a study of cytomegalovirus exposure and HLA in healthy donors. The method was immunoSEQ multiplex PCR; TCRdb's version includes in-frame clones alone and lacks a portion of them. The sample lists some 150,000 clones, approximately 84% seen once, with about 1.5% in the top ten. The sequenced sample was PBMCs. These receptors originate from a man aged 25 to 40 in good health and CMV-seropositive. Both conserved end residues are part of each CDR3. The order of the fields is V gene, J gene, CDR3 length, CDR3 protein.

>TRBV5-4|TRBJ2-1|14
CASSVDREGNEQFF
>TRBV6-1|TRBJ2-7|13
CASSVPGFYEQYF
>TRBV7-8|TRBJ2-5|14
CASSLGRFERTQYF
>TRBV28|TRBJ1-5|19
CASSLLGVRVGQGSQPQHF
>TRBV4-1|TRBJ1-5|14
CASSQASSNQPQHF
>TRBV7-3|TRBJ1-2|15
CASSLTLTGGWGYTF
>TRBV25-1|NA|13
CASTSSGFHEQYF
>TRBV18|TRBJ2-3|16
CASSPRLADNTDTQYF
>TRBV6-1|TRBJ2-1|15
CASRAGTGNLNEQFF
>TRBV9|TRBJ1-1|14
CASSPMTGSTEAFF
>TRBV7-9|TRBJ2-7|17
CASSLEGWPGNSYEQYF
>TRBV15|TRBJ2-1|15
CATSLTSGGMNEQFF
>TRBV11-2|TRBJ2-1|17
CASSFLQRDRGLSEQFF
>TRBV2|TRBJ2-7|16
CASSEGMGGGSYEQYF
>TRBV19|TRBJ1-1|13
CASSTMRDTEAFF
>TRBV11-2|TRBJ2-5|16
CASSLEGTLTQETQYF
>TRBV6-6|TRBJ2-5|13
CASSYNREETQYF
>TRBV6-1|TRBJ2-7|13
CASRPGQGYEQYF
>TRBV7-9|TRBJ2-7|15
CASSKRSGSIDEQYF
>TRBV5-1|TRBJ1-4|17
CASSLDRGPQRGEKLFF
>TRBV18|TRBJ1-2|16
CASSPPQGTVIPGYTF
>TRBV5-1|TRBJ2-2|14
CASSSNTGSGELFF
>TRBV28|TRBJ1-1|19
CASSPGQGAADSMNTEAFF
>TRBV7-9|TRBJ2-2|17
CASSTSSGPANTGELFF
>TRBV7-9|TRBJ2-2|18
CASSPSGRGTLNTGELFF
>TRBV11-1|TRBJ1-1|13
CASSLGRGTEAFF
>TRBV9|TRBJ1-1|15
CASSDRDRPFTEAFF
>TRBV27|TRBJ2-7|14
CASSTLAGRSEQYF
>TRBV11-3|TRBJ2-2|15
CASSLGQPGAGELFF
>TRBV29-1|TRBJ1-2|16
CSVPPGTGQKSYGYTF
>TRBV7-8|TRBJ2-1|14
CASSRGQGSNEQFF
>TRBV11-2|TRBJ2-7|17
CASSLRGGPIRSYEQYF
>TRBV4-2|TRBJ2-5|16
CASSQAKAPLQETQYF
>TRBV19|TRBJ2-3|14
CASTPGGGADTQYF
>TRBV28|TRBJ2-3|13
CASSLWSGDTQYF
>TRBV5-8|TRBJ2-7|13
CASSLGGPSEQYF
>TRBV6-5|TRBJ2-5|12
CASSSISGTQYF
>TRBV19|TRBJ1-4|15
CASRTGGAGNEKLFF
>TRBV4-2|TRBJ2-7|16
CASSQTGGAGLYEQYF
>TRBV4-1|TRBJ1-2|14
CASSEQQLNYGYTF
>TRBV7-6|TRBJ2-1|13
CASSLAGANEQFF
>TRBV5-1|TRBJ2-3|15
CASTRQGAALDTQYF
>TRBV7-3|TRBJ1-6|14
CASSPGVSNSPLHF
>TRBV12-5|TRBJ2-7|15
CASGDTSGRAGEQYF
>TRBV6-5|TRBJ1-1|14
CASRPYTDQGEAFF
>TRBV14|TRBJ2-1|16
CASSQARSVLDNEQFF
>TRBV28|TRBJ1-4|15
CASSLRSGVGEKLFF
>TRBV4-1|TRBJ1-2|12
CASSQQEYGYTF
>TRBV5-6|TRBJ1-1|16
CASSLERTGASTEAFF
>TRBV6-1|TRBJ1-5|14
CASSPGTARQPQHF
>TRBV25-1|TRBJ1-4|14
CATTGELLNEKLFF